What follows is one T cell receptor (beta chain) and its context. Which antigen it targets is not known. The input lacks base qualities; no much larger clone sits a single base away. The sample is drawn from a study of T cell responses to AZD1222 COVID-19 vaccine listed by TCRdb under 2021. At the level of the whole study: AZD1222 recipients given second doses at about 4 weeks or at about 12 weeks were pooled, since spike-specific TCR depth and breadth were not found to differ between the two schedules. TCR sequencing covered fewer than 250 trial participants: nearly 210 given two doses of AZD1222 and 26 given two doses of MenACWY control vaccine. Enrollment into the trials was organized by age into subgroups of 18-55, 56-69 and 70-plus years, and those subgroups contained about 150, 27 and 61 TCR-sequenced participants, respectively.

This specimen's time point label, interpreted: baseline before first vaccination. Vaccinee samples were obtained from the UK trials COV001 and COV002, which included a single-blind randomized controlled phase 2/3 trial of AZD1222 (ChAdOx1 nCoV-19) in healthy adults. For TCRbeta chain sequencing, PBMC samples were collected from trial participants at day 0 and at day 28 after the second dose. The CDR3, cysteine through phenylalanine, is 17 amino acids long. Only the CDR3 portion is preserved as DNA: 51 bases, with reading frame beginning at the first base. The CDR1 and CDR2 encoded by the germline V gene are MDHEN and SYDVKM. V and J lose 0 bases and 3 bases, and a span of 17 bases separates them. The CDR3 regions of human TCRbeta chains were analyzed by immunosequencing. Concerning the study's data processing: Repertoire TCRs were matched against a reference library of SARS-CoV-2-specific TCRs generated with the MIRA antigen-specificity platform. Breadth was defined as the fraction of unique TCRs that were SARS-CoV-2-associated, and depth was defined as the fraction of total T cells that were SARS-CoV-2-associated. Using the MIRA data, each spike-specific TCR was mapped to the spike region that the TCR reacts to and placed in a CD4 or CD8 class. Log10-transformed breadth and depth values were compared by one-way ANOVA with Sidak's multiple comparisons tests. In its TCRdb copy, this immuneACCESS table keeps in-frame sequences only and misses some clones. Where compared with another copy, unresolved V genes explain less than half of these, and the others have no known cause. That table gives V, J and clone size, and the DNA gave D and trimming. The sample includes roughly 140,000 clones, with about 90% observed a single time. The top ten clonotypes cover about 4.6% of the sample.

Findings and caveats that apply to the study as a whole: Vaccine-associated CD4 TCRs spanned the whole spike protein, with dominant responses in regions 160-218 and 743-854. Reportedly, close to half of the unique spike-specific TCRs recognized epitopes lying outside the regions that are mutated in the B.1.351 and B.1.1.7 variants. Conclusions about previously exposed vaccinees are limited because only six or seven AZD1222 recipients were SARS-CoV-2 seropositive at baseline. Participants were mostly white British, with more females than males. The authors suggested clonal diversity may have been underestimated. No day 14 peak-response samples were available, so repertoires were characterized only after the peak T cell response. After two AZD1222 doses, spike-specific TCR breadth and depth were significantly higher than at day 0 and than in MenACWY recipients. In the small 56-69-year group, the increase in depth fell short of significance, most likely because of low power.

Source: peripheral blood, taken on day 0 of AZD1222 vaccination. This TCR came from an adult in good health. The receptor chain draws on TRBV28 and TRBJ1-1, with no confident D gene call. For the CDR3, the sequence is CASSLWPKHRSDTEAFF. The DNA sequence is given as TGTGCCAGCAGTTTATGGCCAAAGCATAGGTCTGACACTGAAGCTTTCTTT. With the rest looked up from the reference TRBV28 and TRBJ1-1 genes rather than sequenced, the full variable domain is DVKVTQSSRYLVKRTGEKVFLECVQDMDHENMFWYRQDPGLGLRLIYFSYDVKMKEKGDIPEGYSVSREKKERFSLILESASTNQTSMYLCASSLWPKHRSDTEAFFGQGTRLTVV.